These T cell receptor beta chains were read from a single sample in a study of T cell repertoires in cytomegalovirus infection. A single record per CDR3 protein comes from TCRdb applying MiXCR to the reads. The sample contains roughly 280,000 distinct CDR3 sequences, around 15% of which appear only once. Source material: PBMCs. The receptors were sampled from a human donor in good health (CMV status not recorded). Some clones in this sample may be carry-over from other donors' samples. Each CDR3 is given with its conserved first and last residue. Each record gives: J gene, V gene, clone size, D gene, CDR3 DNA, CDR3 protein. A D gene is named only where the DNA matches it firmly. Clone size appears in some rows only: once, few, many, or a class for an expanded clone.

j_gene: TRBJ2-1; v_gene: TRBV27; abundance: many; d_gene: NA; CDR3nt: TGTGCCAGCAGTTCCTGGGTAGCGGCAACCTACAATGAGCAGTTCTTC; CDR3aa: CASSSWVAATYNEQFF
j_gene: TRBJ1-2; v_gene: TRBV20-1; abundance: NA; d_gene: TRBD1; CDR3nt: TGCAGTGCTAGAGGAACCGGGACAGGAGCTTATGGCTACACCTTC; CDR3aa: CSARGTGTGAYGYTF
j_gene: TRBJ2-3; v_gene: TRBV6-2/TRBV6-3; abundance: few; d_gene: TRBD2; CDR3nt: TGTGCCAGCAGAGTAGCGGGAGTACCAGATACGCAGTATTTT; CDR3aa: CASRVAGVPDTQYF
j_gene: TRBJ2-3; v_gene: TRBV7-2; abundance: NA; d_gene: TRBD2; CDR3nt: TGTGCCAGCAGCCCCGGGGTAGCGGGTACAGATACGCAGTATTTT; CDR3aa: CASSPGVAGTDTQYF
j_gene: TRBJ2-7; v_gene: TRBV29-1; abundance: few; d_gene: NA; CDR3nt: TGCAGCGTTTCCACACTTGGGGCTTACGAGCAGTACTTC; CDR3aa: CSVSTLGAYEQYF
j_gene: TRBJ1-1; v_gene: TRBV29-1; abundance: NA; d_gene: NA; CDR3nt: TGCAGCGTTGGTAGGAGGCGAGATGAAGCTTTCTTT; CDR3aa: CSVGRRRDEAFF
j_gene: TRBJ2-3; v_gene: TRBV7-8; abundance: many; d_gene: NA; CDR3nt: TGTGCCAGCAGCTTAATCACAGATACGCAGTATTTT; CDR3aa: CASSLITDTQYF
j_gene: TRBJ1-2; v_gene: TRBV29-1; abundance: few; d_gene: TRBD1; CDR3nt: TGCAGCGTTGCTATCTCCGGGACAGGGCTCTATGGCTACACCTTC; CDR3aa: CSVAISGTGLYGYTF
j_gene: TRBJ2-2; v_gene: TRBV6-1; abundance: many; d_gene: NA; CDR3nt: TGTGCCAGCAGTACGGACAGCTCAAACACCGGGGAGCTGTTTTTT; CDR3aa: CASSTDSSNTGELFF
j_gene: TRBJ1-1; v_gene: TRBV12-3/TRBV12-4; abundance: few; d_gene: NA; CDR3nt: TGTGCCAGCAGTTCGGCCAGGGATTTGAACACTGAAGCTTTCTTT; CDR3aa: CASSSARDLNTEAFF
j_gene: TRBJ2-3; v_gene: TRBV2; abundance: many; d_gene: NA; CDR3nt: TGTGCCAGCGGTCCCTCGGGGGATACGCAGTATTTT; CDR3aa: CASGPSGDTQYF
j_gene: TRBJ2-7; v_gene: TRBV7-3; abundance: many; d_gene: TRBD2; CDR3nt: TGTGCCAGCAGCCCGAGCGGGGCCCACGAGCAGTACTTC; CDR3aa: CASSPSGAHEQYF
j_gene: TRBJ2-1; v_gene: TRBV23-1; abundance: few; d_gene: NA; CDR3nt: TGCGCCAGCAGTCCACCGGGACTTAGCTCCTACAATGAGCAGTTCTTC; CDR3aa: CASSPPGLSSYNEQFF
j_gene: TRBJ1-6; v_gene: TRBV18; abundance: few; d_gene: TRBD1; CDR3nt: TGTGCCAGCTCACCACCGGGAAGGACAGGGAGAAATTCACCCCTCCACTTT; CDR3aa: CASSPPGRTGRNSPLHF
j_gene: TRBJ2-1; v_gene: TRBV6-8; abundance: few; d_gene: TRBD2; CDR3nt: TGTGCCAGCACCGAGGGACTAGCGGGAGGTGGGCTCAATGAGCAGTTCTTC; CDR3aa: CASTEGLAGGGLNEQFF
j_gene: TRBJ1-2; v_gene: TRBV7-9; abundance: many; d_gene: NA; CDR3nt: TGTGCCAGCAGCTTGGGAGGTGATGGCTACACCTTC; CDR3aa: CASSLGGDGYTF
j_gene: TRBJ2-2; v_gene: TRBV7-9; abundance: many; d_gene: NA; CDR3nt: TGTGCCAGCAATAACGTGCAGGGGTACACCGGGGAGCTGTTTTTT; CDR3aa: CASNNVQGYTGELFF
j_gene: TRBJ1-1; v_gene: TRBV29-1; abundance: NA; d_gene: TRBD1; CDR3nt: TGCAGCGGCGACAGGGTGAACACTGAAGCTTTCTTT; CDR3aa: CSGDRVNTEAFF
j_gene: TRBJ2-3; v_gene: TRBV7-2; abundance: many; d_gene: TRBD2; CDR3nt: TGTGCCAGCAGCCGTCAGACTAGCGCAAACACAGATACGCAGTATTTT; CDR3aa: CASSRQTSANTDTQYF
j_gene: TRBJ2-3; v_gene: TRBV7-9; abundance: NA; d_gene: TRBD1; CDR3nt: TGTGCCAGCAGTGGGACAGGGTACACAGATACGCAGTATTTT; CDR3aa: CASSGTGYTDTQYF
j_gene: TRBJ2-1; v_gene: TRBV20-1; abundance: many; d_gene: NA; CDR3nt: TGCAGTGCTAGAGCTTGGAGGTCAAGCAGGTCTAGGGAGTGGTTCTTC; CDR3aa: CSARAWRSSRSREWFF
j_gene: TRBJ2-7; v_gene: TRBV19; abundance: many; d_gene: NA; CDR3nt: TGTGCCAGTAGTGTCCGGGACGGGGAAGCCTACGAGCAGTACTTC; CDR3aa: CASSVRDGEAYEQYF
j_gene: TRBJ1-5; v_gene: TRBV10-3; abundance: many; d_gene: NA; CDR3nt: TGTGCCATCAGTGAGGCGGCAGGGCGAAATCAGCCCCAGCATTTT; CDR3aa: CAISEAAGRNQPQHF
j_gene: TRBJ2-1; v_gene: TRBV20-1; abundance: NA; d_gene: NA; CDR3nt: TGCAGTGCTAGAGATACATGGGGAGATGAGCAGTTCTTC; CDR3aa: CSARDTWGDEQFF
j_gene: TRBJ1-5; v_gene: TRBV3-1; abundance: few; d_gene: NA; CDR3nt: TGTGCCAGCAGCCAAGATCAAGGGTTGCCCCAGCATTTT; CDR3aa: CASSQDQGLPQHF
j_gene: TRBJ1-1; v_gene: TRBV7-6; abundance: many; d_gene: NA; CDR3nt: TGTGCCAGCAGCTTAGTTGCGGGGGACACTGAAGCTTTCTTT; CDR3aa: CASSLVAGDTEAFF
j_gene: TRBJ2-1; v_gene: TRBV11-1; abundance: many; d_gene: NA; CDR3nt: TGTGCCAGCAGCTTACGGGGGAATCACAATGAGCAGTTCTTC; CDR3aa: CASSLRGNHNEQFF
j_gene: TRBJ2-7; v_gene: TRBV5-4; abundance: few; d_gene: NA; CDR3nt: TGTGCCAGCAGCAACCGGACAGACCACGAGCAGTACTTC; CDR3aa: CASSNRTDHEQYF
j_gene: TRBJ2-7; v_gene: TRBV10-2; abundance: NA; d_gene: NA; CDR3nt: TGCGCCAGCAGTGATAGTGTCCTCTACGAGCAGTACTTC; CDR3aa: CASSDSVLYEQYF
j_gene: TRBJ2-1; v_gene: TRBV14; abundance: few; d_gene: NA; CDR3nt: TGTGCCAGCAGCCCGGAAGTTTACAATGAGCAGTTCTTC; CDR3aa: CASSPEVYNEQFF
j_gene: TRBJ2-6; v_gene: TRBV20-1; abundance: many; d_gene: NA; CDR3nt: TGCAGTGCTAGAGATCTCAGGGCTGGGGCCAACGTCCTGACTTTC; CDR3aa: CSARDLRAGANVLTF
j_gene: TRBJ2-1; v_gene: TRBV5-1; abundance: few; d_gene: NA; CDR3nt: TGCGCCAGCAGCTTGTCGTTCAATGAGCAGTTCTTC; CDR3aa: CASSLSFNEQFF
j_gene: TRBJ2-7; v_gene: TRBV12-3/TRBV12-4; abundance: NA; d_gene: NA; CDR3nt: TGTGCCAGCAGTAGCCTGTTGCCCACCGAAGAGCAGTACTTC; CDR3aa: CASSSLLPTEEQYF
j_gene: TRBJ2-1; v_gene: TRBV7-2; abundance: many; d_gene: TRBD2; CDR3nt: TGTGCCAGCAGCCCGAAGGGAGCGGGGGGGCCTGAGCAGTTCTTC; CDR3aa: CASSPKGAGGPEQFF
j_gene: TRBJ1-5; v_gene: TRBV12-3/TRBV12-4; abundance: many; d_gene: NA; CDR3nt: TGTGCCAGCAGTCCCCGTGAAGGGGGATATCAGCCCCAGCATTTT; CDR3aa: CASSPREGGYQPQHF
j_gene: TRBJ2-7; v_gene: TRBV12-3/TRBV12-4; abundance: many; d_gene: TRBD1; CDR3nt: TGTGCCAGCAGCCCCAACACGGGACAGGGAAGCTACGAGCAGTACTTC; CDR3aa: CASSPNTGQGSYEQYF
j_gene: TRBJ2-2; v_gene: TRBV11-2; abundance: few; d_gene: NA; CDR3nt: TGTGCCAGCAGCGGATCGATGGGCGGGAGGGAGCTGTTTTTT; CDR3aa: CASSGSMGGRELFF
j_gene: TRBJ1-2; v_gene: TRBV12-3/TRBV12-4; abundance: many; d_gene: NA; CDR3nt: TGTGCCAGCAGTTTAGGCAGCATTGGCTATGGCTACACCTTC; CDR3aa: CASSLGSIGYGYTF
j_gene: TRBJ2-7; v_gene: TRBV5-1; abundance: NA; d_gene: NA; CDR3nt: TGCGCCAGCCCCGGTGAGCCCCCGGCGTTTACGAGGGAGCAGTACTTC; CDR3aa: CASPGEPPAFTREQYF
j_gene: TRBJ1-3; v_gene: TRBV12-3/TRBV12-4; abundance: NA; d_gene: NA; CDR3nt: TGTGCCAGCAGGCCGACGGGAGTCTCTGGAAACACCATATATTTT; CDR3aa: CASRPTGVSGNTIYF
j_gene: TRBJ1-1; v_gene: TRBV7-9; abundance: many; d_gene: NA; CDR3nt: TGTGCCAGCACCCGCCGGGCGGGGAACACTGAAGCTTTCTTT; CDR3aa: CASTRRAGNTEAFF
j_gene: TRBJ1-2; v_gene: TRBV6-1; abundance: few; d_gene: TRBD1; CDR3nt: TGTGCCAGCAAGGGACAGGGGCCGCCGGATCTTAGTGGCTACACCTTC; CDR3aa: CASKGQGPPDLSGYTF
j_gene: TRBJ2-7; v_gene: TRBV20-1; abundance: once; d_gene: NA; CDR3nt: TGCAGTGCTAGAGCACGAGGCGAGCAGTACTTC; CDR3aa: CSARARGEQYF
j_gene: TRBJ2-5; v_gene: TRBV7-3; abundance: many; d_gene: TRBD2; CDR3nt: TGTGCCAGCAGCTTATACGCGGGACTAGCAATCCAAGAGACCCAGTACTTC; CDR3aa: CASSLYAGLAIQETQYF
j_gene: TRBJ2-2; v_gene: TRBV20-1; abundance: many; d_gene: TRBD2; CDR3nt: TGCAGTGCTAGAGATCGGCGGGAGGGCAACACCGGGGAGCTGTTTTTT; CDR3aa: CSARDRREGNTGELFF
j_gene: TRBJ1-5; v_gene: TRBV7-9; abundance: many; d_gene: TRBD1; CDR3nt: TGTGCCAGCAGCTTAGGGGGACAGGGATTGGCTCAGCCCCAGCATTTT; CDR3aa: CASSLGGQGLAQPQHF
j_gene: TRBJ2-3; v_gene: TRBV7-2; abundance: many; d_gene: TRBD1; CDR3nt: TGTGCCAGCAGCCTCGACAGGGGGGCGCAGTATTTT; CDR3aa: CASSLDRGAQYF
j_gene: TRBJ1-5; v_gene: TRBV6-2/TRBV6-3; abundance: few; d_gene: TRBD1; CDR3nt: TGTGCCAGCAGTCACACCCCTGTTGACCGGGACAGGGGGAATCAGCCCCAGCATTTT; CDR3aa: CASSHTPVDRDRGNQPQHF
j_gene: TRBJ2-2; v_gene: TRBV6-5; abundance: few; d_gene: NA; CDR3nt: TGTGCCAGCAGTTATAGGGTTGGGTTCACCGGGGAGCTGTTTTTT; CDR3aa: CASSYRVGFTGELFF
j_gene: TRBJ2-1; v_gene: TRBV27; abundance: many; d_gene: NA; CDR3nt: TGTGCCAGCAGGCCCTCGAGGGCGGCGAGAACCTACAATGAGCAGTTCTTC; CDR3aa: CASRPSRAARTYNEQFF
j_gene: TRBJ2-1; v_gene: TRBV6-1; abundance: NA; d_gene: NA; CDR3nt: TGTGCCAGCAGGGGCCCGAGGGCGGGGTACAATGAGCAGTTCTTC; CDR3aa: CASRGPRAGYNEQFF
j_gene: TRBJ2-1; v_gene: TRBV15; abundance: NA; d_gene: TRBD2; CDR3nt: TGTGCCACCAGCGCTTTAGGACTAGCGCTGGGGGATGAGCAGTTCTTC; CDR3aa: CATSALGLALGDEQFF
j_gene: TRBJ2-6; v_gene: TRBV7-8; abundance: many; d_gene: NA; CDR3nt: TGTGCCAGCAGCTTAGGCAACTCTGGGGCCAACGTCCTGACTTTC; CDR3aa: CASSLGNSGANVLTF